These 31 T cell receptor beta chains came from one sample sequenced in a study of blood T cells in healthy people across ages. Then a second PCR, running roughly 7 to 11 cycles, was carried out with a sample-barcoded 5' primer and a J-beta primer mix. MiXCR was run by TCRdb on the 5' RACE reads, yielding one entry per CDR3 protein. This table has about 730,000 distinct CDR3 sequences, around 40% appearing once. The sequenced sample consisted of blood. The receptors come from a woman in her fifties or sixties in good health.

This clonotype was counted between two and nine times. The gene calls are TRBV4-1 and TRBJ2-3; D is unclear. Looked up from germline, CDR1 is MGHRA and CDR2 is YSYEKL. This CDR3 is built from 13 residues. Trimming stripped 0 bases from V and 4 bases from J, with 5 bases between. CDR3 region: CASSQDWADTQYF. CDR3 DNA sequence: TGCGCCAGCAGCCAAGATTGGGCAGATACGCAGTATTTT.

J is TRBJ2-1 and V is TRBV12-3 or TRBV12-4; D perhaps matches TRBD1 (5 bases). CDR3 length equals 11 residues. Trimming removed 5 bases at V and 13 bases at J, with 12 bases between. DNA of the CDR3: TGTGCCAGCAGTACAGGAATTGACCAGTTCTTC. This translates into CASSTGIDQFF.

The V and J genes are TRBV11-2 and TRBJ2-1, with D tentatively TRBD2 (6 bases). The V gene's germline CDR1 is SGHAT and CDR2 FQNNGV. There are 11 residues in the CDR3. V gave up 7 bases and J gave up 10 bases, with 11 bases separating them. The CDR3 is CASTRGSEQFF. As DNA, the CDR3 is TGTGCCAGCACACGGGGGTCGGAGCAGTTCTTC.

The CDR3: CSASEGTGDGYTF. CDR3 DNA sequence: TGCAGTGCTAGTGAAGGGACAGGGGATGGCTACACCTTC. The chain uses TRBV20-1 and TRBJ1-2, with TRBD1 identical over 10 bases. Germline V gene data show CDR1 as DFQATT and CDR2 as SNEGSKA (reference sequence). CDR3 length equals 13 residues. The J segment lost 6 bases and the V segment lost 3 bases, leaving 4 bases of the junction unmatched.

This clonotype was seen repeatedly, ten times or more. The chain joins TRBV6-6 to TRBJ2-1; D not certain. V was cut by 5 bases and J by 0 bases, with 11 bases left in between. The length of the CDR3 is 15 residues. Germline loops: CDR1 MNHNY, CDR2 SVGAGI (reference sequence). The CDR3 bases are TGTGCCAGCAGTCAAACGACTCGCTCCTACAATGAGCAGTTCTTC. Translating gives CASSQTTRSYNEQFF.

This clonotype was detected only a few times. The chain links TRBV27 to TRBJ2-7; 7 bases agree with TRBD1. J was trimmed by 2 bases and V by 3 bases; bases with no gene match: 7. This CDR3 spans 15 amino acids. CDR1 is MNHEY, CDR2 SMNVEV, per germline (reference sequence). The CDR3 DNA sequence: TGTGCCAGCAGTTTTATGGGGGACAGACCCTACGAGCAGTACTTC. Translating it yields CASSFMGDRPYEQYF.

This chain uses TRBV3-1 with TRBJ2-1; D remains unclear. Germline loops: CDR1 LGHDT, CDR2 YNNKEL (reference sequence). CDR3 length: 12 amino acids. Trimming pared 4 bases from V and 7 bases from J, leaving 8 bases between. CDR3 sequence reads: CASSRLGNEQFF. In DNA, the CDR3 is TGTGCCAGCAGCCGTCTGGGTAATGAGCAGTTCTTC.

This clonotype was counted only a few times. The junction departs from the called germline gene at one end, perhaps through a read error. The chain carries TRBV6-2 or TRBV6-3 and TRBJ2-4; D might be TRBD1 or TRBD2, each matching 5 bases. CDR3 length equals 14 residues. Germline V gene sequence: CDR1 MNHEY, CDR2 SVGEGT. The CDR3 loop is CASSDSRVEGIQYF. The DNA of the CDR3 is TGTGCCAGCAGTGACTCTAGGGTCGAGGGGATTCAGTACTTC.

The chain joins TRBV24-1 to TRBJ1-5, with D perhaps matching TRBD1 (6 bases). Trimming removed 1 base at V and 4 bases at J, with 16 bases between. Germline V lookup: CDR1 KGHDR, CDR2 SFDVKD. The CDR3 is made up of 17 amino acids. The CDR3 loop is CATSDFPGQSINQPQHF. CDR3 DNA: TGTGCCACCAGTGATTTTCCGGGACAATCGATAAATCAGCCCCAGCATTTT.

The chain employs TRBV28 and TRBJ2-5, with D hard to call. The assigned J gene may be wrong: the sequence end matches TRBJ2-7 better. Looked up from germline, CDR1 is MDHEN and CDR2 is SYDVKM. CDR3 length: 12 amino acids. CDR3: CASSTSWNEQYF. CDR3 sequence (DNA): TGTGCCAGCAGTACCTCTTGGAACGAGCAGTACTTC.

In its sample, this clonotype was seen a few times. This chain connects TRBV3-1 to TRBJ2-7; D gene uncertain. The CDR3 extends over 16 amino acids. V dropped 1 base and J dropped 3 bases, with 16 bases sitting between them. The germline CDR1 and CDR2 sequences are LGHDT and YNNKEL (reference sequence). CDR3 sequence (DNA): TGTGCCAGCAGCCAAGGAGGCGGACCGGGTGGCTACGAGCAGTACTTC. It specifies CASSQGGGPGGYEQYF.

Many counts were recorded for this clonotype. This sequence joins TRBV11-2 and TRBJ1-5, with D possibly matching TRBD1 (6 bases). The length of the CDR3 is 14 residues. Germline CDR1 and CDR2: SGHAT and FQNNGV. Trimming took 1 base from V and 4 from J, leaving 8 bases between them. In DNA, the CDR3 is TGTGCCAGCAGCTTAGCAGGGGATAATCAGCCCCAGCATTTT. Translating it yields CASSLAGDNQPQHF. Full variable domain (rest looked up from reference TRBV11-2 and TRBJ1-5): EAGVAQSPRYKIIEKRQSVAFWCNPISGHATLYWYQQILGQGPKLLIQFQNNGVVDDSQLPKDRFSAERLKGVDSTLKIQPAKLEDSAVYLCASSLAGDNQPQHFGDGTRLSIL.

A word on this clonotype: A much larger clonotype is one base distant, so this may be a read error. This sequence joins TRBV7-2 and TRBJ2-3; no clear D. Germline V gene lookup returns CDR1 SGHTA and CDR2 FQGNSA. The CDR3 spans 12 residues. In nucleotides, the CDR3 is TGTGCCAGCAGCTGGGCGGCAGATACGCGGTATTTT. Protein sequence: CASSWAADTRYF.

The chain uses TRBV7-2 and TRBJ2-1; D is unresolved. Trimming left V 6 bases short and J 10 bases short, with 10 bases between. The CDR3 totals 11 residues. Germline CDR1 and CDR2: SGHTA and FQGNSA. CDR3 nucleotide sequence: TGTGCCAGCAGGTTTGGTCAGGAGCAGTTCTTC. It specifies CASRFGQEQFF. Full variable domain (outside the CDR3, taken from reference TRBV7-2 and TRBJ2-1): GAGVSQSPSNKVTEKGKDVELRCDPISGHTALYWYRQSLGQGLEFLIYFQGNSAPDKSGLPSDRFSAERTGGSVSTLTIQRTQQEDSAVYLCASRFGQEQFFGPGTRLTVL.

This clonotype turned up a few times. CDR3 DNA sequence: TGCAGTGCTAGATCATTTAAGGGCTCCGAGCAGTACTTC. Amino acids: CSARSFKGSEQYF. This chain uses TRBV20-1 with TRBJ2-7; no definite D call. CDR1 DFQATT and CDR2 SNEGSKA come from the germline V gene (reference sequence). V gave up 2 bases and J gave up 6 bases, with 14 bases separating them. The CDR3 length is 13 residues.

Comment on this clonotype: This may be a read error: a much more frequent sequence differs by one nucleotide. The chain carries TRBV5-1 and TRBJ2-3; tentative D call: TRBD1 (5 bases). Germline values: CDR1 SGHRS, CDR2 YFSETQ. The CDR3 totals 15 residues. CDR3 residues: CASSRQGYNTDAQYF. For the CDR3, the DNA is TGCGCCAGCAGCCGGCAGGGCTATAACACAGATGCGCAGTATTTT.

The chain uses TRBV15 and TRBJ2-1, with D tentatively TRBD1 or TRBD2 (5 bases each). Germline CDR1 and CDR2: LNHNV and YYDKDF (reference sequence). The V gene lost 0 bases and the J gene lost 5 bases, with 11 bases spanning the gap. CDR3 length: 15 amino acids. The DNA for the CDR3 is TGTGCCACCAGCAGAGAGTGGGACGGAAACAATGAGCAGTTCTTC. Translating it yields CATSREWDGNNEQFF.

This rearrangement joins TRBV11-2 to TRBJ2-3; D gene uncertain. This CDR3 contains 12 residues. Germline-derived CDR1 and CDR2 are SGHAT and FQNNGV. The germline V and J ends were trimmed by 6 bases and 8 bases, with 12 bases remaining between them. CDR3 sequence: CASSRTVSTQYF. The CDR3, as DNA: TGTGCCAGCAGTCGAACCGTCAGTACGCAGTATTTT.

The V gene is TRBV18, the J gene TRBJ1-1; TRBD1 might be the D (5 bases). The CDR3 extends over 14 amino acids. V lost 0 bases and J lost 8, with 13 bases in between. The germline CDR1 and CDR2 sequences are KGHSH and LQKENI. The DNA for the CDR3 is TGTGCCAGCTCACCACCGCCGGGGGGTAACGAAGCTTTCTTT. Translating it yields CASSPPPGGNEAFF.

This clonotype appeared a few times. The V gene is TRBV5-1, the J gene TRBJ2-5, with D perhaps matching TRBD2 (5 bases). The CDR3 covers 13 residues. The V end was cut by 3 bases, the J end by 2 bases, with 8 bases between. Germline V gives CDR1 SGHRS, CDR2 YFSETQ. This chain's CDR3 is CASSYPGQETQYF. The CDR3 DNA follows: TGCGCCAGCAGCTACCCGGGGCAAGAGACCCAGTACTTC. Supplemented by reference TRBV5-1 and TRBJ2-5, the full variable domain reads KAGVTQTPRYLIKTRGQQVTLSCSPISGHRSVSWYQQTPGQGLQFLFEYFSETQRNKGNFPGRFSGRQFSNSRSEMNVSTLELGDSALYLCASSYPGQETQYFGPGTRLLVL.

This clonotype was recorded at least ten times. The chain has TRBV12-5 and TRBJ2-1; the D is unclear. Between the trimmed V and J ends, which lost 3 bases and 7 bases, there was a span of 4 bases. The germline V gene encodes CDR1 LGHNT and CDR2 FRNRAP. The CDR3 is 11 residues long. CDR3 residues: CASGLYNEQFF. The CDR3 bases are TGTGCTAGTGGTTTATATAATGAGCAGTTCTTC.

The chain links TRBV18 to TRBJ2-1; D gene uncertain. This CDR3 has 15 amino acids. Trimming took 2 bases from V and 5 from J, leaving 13 bases between them. The germline V gene has CDR1 KGHSH and CDR2 LQKENI. CDR3 in DNA: TGTGCCAGCTCACCAACTAACTTCTTTGACAATGAGCAGTTCTTC. This gives the protein CASSPTNFFDNEQFF.

Notes on this clonotype: At one end, the junction sequence differs from germline, possibly due to a read error. V usage is TRBV20-1 and J usage is TRBJ2-1; 13 nucleotides align to TRBD2. Germline V lookup: CDR1 DFQATT, CDR2 SNEGSKA (reference sequence). The CDR3 extends over 15 amino acids. The CDR3 DNA follows: TGCAGTGCTAGAGGGACTAGCGGGAGTGCGGATGAGCAGTCCTTC. Protein product: CSARGTSGSADEQSF.

This clonotype was seen once. At one boundary the junction diverges from the germline segment, which might be a read error. The chain employs TRBV12-3 or TRBV12-4 and TRBJ2-6; 7 bases are shared with TRBD1. This CDR3 is built from 13 residues. CDR3 nucleotides: TGTGCCTGCAGTCCGGGACAGATCAACGTCCTGACTTTC. This sequence encodes CACSPGQINVLTF.

This chain links TRBV5-6 with TRBJ2-5; tentative D call: TRBD2 (6 bases). The CDR3 spans 14 residues. The V gene's germline CDR1 is SGHDT and CDR2 YYEEEE. Trimming stripped 6 bases from V and 0 bases from J, with 12 bases between. CDR3: CASTPGVYQETQYF. CDR3 in DNA: TGTGCCAGCACCCCGGGGGTGTACCAAGAGACCCAGTACTTC.

The gene calls are TRBV6-5 and TRBJ2-7; the D is unclear. Germline loops: CDR1 MNHEY, CDR2 SVGAGI. V gave up 5 bases and J gave up 2 bases, with 13 bases separating them. The CDR3 has 14 residues. The CDR3 DNA is TGTGCCAGCAGTCGCGGCGCAACTACCTACGAGCAGTACTTC. Protein product: CASSRGATTYEQYF.

The table lists this clonotype with a few counts. V gene TRBV3-1 combines with J gene TRBJ2-5; 11 bases are a match to TRBD2. The length of the CDR3 is 17 residues. With V trimmed by 1 base and J by 4 bases, 8 bases remained unmatched. Per the germline V gene, CDR1 is LGHDT and CDR2 is YNNKEL (reference sequence). For the CDR3, the DNA is TGTGCCAGCAGCCAAGCTGGGACTAGCGGCGGGGCAGAGACCCAGTACTTC. Residues: CASSQAGTSGGAETQYF.

The chain employs TRBV27 and TRBJ1-6; 10 nucleotides agree with TRBD1. The CDR3 runs 18 residues. The germline CDR1 and CDR2 sequences are MNHEY and SMNVEV (reference sequence). The V segment lost 4 bases and the J segment 1 base; nucleotides outside the gene matches: 7. The CDR3 nucleotides read TGTGCCAGCAGTTACGACAGGGGGCGAGGGTCCTATAATTCACCCCTCCACTTT. As protein: CASSYDRGRGSYNSPLHF.

This clonotype was recorded at least ten times. The J gene is TRBJ1-4, the V gene TRBV12-3 or TRBV12-4; 8 bases match TRBD1. Trimming removed 2 bases from V and 0 bases from J; junction bases left unmatched: 11. The CDR3 extends over 19 amino acids. The CDR3 protein is CASSLRWTGRRTTNEKLFF. The CDR3 region has the DNA TGTGCCAGCAGTTTAAGGTGGACAGGGAGGAGGACAACTAATGAAAAACTGTTTTTT.

The chain combines TRBV29-1 with TRBJ2-5; 8 positions match TRBD1. V was clipped by 6 bases and J by 10 bases; unmatched bases: 10. In germline, CDR1 is SQVTM, CDR2 ANQGSEA. This CDR3 spans 12 amino acids. DNA of the CDR3: TGCAGCGTGGGCGGACAGGGCCCTCTCCAGTACTTC. Translation gives CSVGGQGPLQYF. The whole variable domain, filled in from reference TRBV29-1 and TRBJ2-5, reads SAVISQKPSRDICQRGTSLTIQCQVDSQVTMMFWYRQQPGQSLTLIATANQGSEATYESGFVIDKFPISRPNLTFSTLTVSNMSPEDSSIYLCSVGGQGPLQYFGPGTRLLVL.

This chain uses TRBV10-3 with TRBJ1-1, with D uncertain. Germline V CDR1 and CDR2: ENHRY, SYGVKD. Trimming shortened V by 6 bases and J by 4 bases, and 9 bases separated the two germline ends. The CDR3 sequence is 12 residues long. In DNA form, the CDR3 reads TGTGCCATCAGGGCCCCAAGCACTGAAGCTTTCTTT. Its protein is CAIRAPSTEAFF.